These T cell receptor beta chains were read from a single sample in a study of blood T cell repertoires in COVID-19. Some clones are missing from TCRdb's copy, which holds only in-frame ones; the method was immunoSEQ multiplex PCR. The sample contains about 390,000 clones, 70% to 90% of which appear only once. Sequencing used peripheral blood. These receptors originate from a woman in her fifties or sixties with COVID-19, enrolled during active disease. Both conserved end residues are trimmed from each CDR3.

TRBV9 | ASSPRGSYNSPLH
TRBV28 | ASGMTSGRNTGELF
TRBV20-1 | SASLGQGYGYT
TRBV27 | ASGSGNSYEQY
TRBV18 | ASSPRDRAMNTEAF
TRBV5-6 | ASSRDRSNSPLH
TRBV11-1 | ASSPSGGGPDTQY
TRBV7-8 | ASRIGGKEAGELF
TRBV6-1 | ASSERQGDYGYT
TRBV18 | ASSSQGEGQPQH
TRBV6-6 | ATELDSRNNSPLH
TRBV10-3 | AITPRQGGFSGANVLT
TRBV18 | ASSPRQGGSNTEAF
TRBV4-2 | ASSQDGTGTNQPQH
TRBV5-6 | ASSPVTALNTEAF
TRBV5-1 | ASSLGETSGNTDTQY
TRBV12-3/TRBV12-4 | ASSSTGYGYT
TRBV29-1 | SVGRGTENTEAF
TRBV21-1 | ASSKVTGEQF
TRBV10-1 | ASSGVTSLAGGYNEQF
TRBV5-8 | ASSLASWRDTEAF
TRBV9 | ASSSGVTEKLF
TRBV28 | ASTETPQETQY
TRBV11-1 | ASKIAGYPYNEQF